This T cell receptor (beta chain) was obtained from a study of a mutant IDH1 vaccine in newly diagnosed glioma. The time point: week 11, during vaccination. Doses comprised 300 ug of mutant IDH1 20-mer peptide each, plus topical imiquimod. Regarding this clone: What it recognizes is unknown.

Profiled with immunoSEQ multiplex PCR; TCRdb holds only in-frame clones, not every one. This table has 110,000 or so clones, 75% to 90% appearing once. Germline V gene data show CDR1 as MNHNS and CDR2 as SASEGT. CDR3 length equals 14 residues. The V gene lost 5 bases and the J gene lost 1 base, with 9 bases spanning the gap. This chain connects TRBV6-1 to TRBJ1-5; D is unclear. The sample consisted of PBMCs, taken from a glioma patient whose treatment included an IDH1 peptide vaccine. The clonotype comes from a woman aged 50 to 60 with glioma. Here the CDR3 reads CASSSSWSNQPQHF. The CDR3 nucleotides read TGTGCCAGCAGTTCATCATGGAGCAATCAGCCCCAGCATTTT.